This passage covers 24 T cell receptor beta chains from one sample sequenced in a study of beta chain features in type 1 diabetes (dated by TCRdb to about 2018). The protocol used for the library was the immunoSEQ multiplex PCR assay. The entire amount of isolated RNA was reverse transcribed using the High Capacity cDNA Reverse Transcription Kit, so the sequenced TCRB transcripts were expressed ones. What TCRdb holds here is the immuneACCESS table cut down to in-frame rearrangements. Part of the clones is not present; checked against another copy, under half of the missing clones reflect an unresolved V gene, and the others are unexplained. In this sample the table shows around 150,000 clones, 9% to 12% of which occur a single time. The ten largest clones take up 0.45% to 0.6% of the sample. Antigens for these TCRs are unknown. Beyond this particular receptor, the publication reports: In all four CD4+ subsets, TCRB CDR3 length was moderately but significantly shorter in type 1 diabetes patients.

The material sequenced was central memory CD4+ T cells from blood. The receptors were gathered from a man younger than 45 with type 1 diabetes.

This clone was counted a few times. CDR3 sequence: CASSLKTGDGYTF. The DNA of the CDR3 is TGTGCCAGCAGCCTTAAGACAGGGGATGGCTACACCTTC. The chain combines TRBV7-2 with TRBJ1-2; 8 positions agree with TRBD1. Trimming removed 5 bases from V and 6 bases from J; junction bases left unmatched: 5. Germline CDR1 SGHTA, CDR2 FQGNSA. The CDR3 runs 13 residues.

This clone was counted a few times. The chain combines TRBV19 with TRBJ2-5, with D maybe TRBD2 (5 bases). Looked up from germline, CDR1 is LNHDA and CDR2 is SQIVND (reference sequence). CDR3 length: 12 amino acids. V lost 4 bases to trimming and J lost 3 bases, with 6 bases between them. The CDR3 region has the DNA TGTGCCAGTAGTACCGGGAAAGAGACCCAGTACTTC. This gives the protein CASSTGKETQYF.

The chain uses TRBV5-1 and TRBJ2-1, with 10 bases that match TRBD2. With 5 bases clipped from V and 9 bases from J, the junction kept 8 bases outside the gene matches. Germline-derived CDR1 and CDR2 are SGHRS and YFSETQ. This CDR3 has 14 amino acids. CDR3 sequence (DNA): TGCGCCAGCAGAGAGAGACTAGCGGGTACTGAGCAGTTCTTC. Amino acids: CASRERLAGTEQFF.

This clone was counted only a few times. The V and J genes are TRBV9 and TRBJ2-1, with a possible D match to TRBD1 (7 bases). Germline-derived CDR1 and CDR2 are SGDLS and YYNGEE. Trimming cost V 3 bases and J 0 bases, with 13 bases left between them. The CDR3 loop spans 16 amino acids. The CDR3 sequence is CASSAGGTSSYNEQFF. The CDR3 bases are TGTGCCAGCAGCGCAGGGGGGACAAGCTCCTACAATGAGCAGTTCTTC. Combining the CDR3 with reference TRBV9 and TRBJ2-1 gives the whole variable domain DSGVTQTPKHLITATGQRVTLRCSPRSGDLSVYWYQQSLDQGLQFLIQYYNGEERAKGNILERFSAQQFPDLHSELNLSSLELGDSALYFCASSAGGTSSYNEQFFGPGTRLTVL.

V gene TRBV7-9 combines with J gene TRBJ1-2, with 8 bases that match TRBD1. V shed 0 bases, J shed 3 bases, and the junction held 3 bases outside the gene matches. The germline CDR1 and CDR2 sequences are SEHNR and FQNEAQ (reference sequence). CDR3 length: 15 residues. The CDR3 loop reads CASSLASTGDYGYTF. The DNA of the CDR3 is TGTGCCAGCAGCTTAGCGTCGACAGGGGACTATGGCTACACCTTC.

This clone was detected a few times. The chain is built from TRBV14 and TRBJ2-7; 7 bases line up with TRBD1. CDR1 SGHDN and CDR2 FVKESK come from the germline V gene. This CDR3 has 14 amino acids. V lost 4 bases and J lost 3; bases outside the gene matches: 6. The CDR3 is CASSLNSGGYEQYF. The CDR3 coding sequence is TGTGCCAGCAGCCTTAATTCAGGGGGCTACGAGCAGTACTTC.

V usage is TRBV5-1 and J usage is TRBJ1-2; no firm D call. This CDR3 is 14 amino acids long. CDR1 SGHRS and CDR2 YFSETQ come from the germline V gene. The germline V and J ends were trimmed by 0 bases and 2 bases, with 8 bases remaining between them. CDR3 sequence reads: CASSLETPNYGYTF. CDR3 DNA sequence: TGCGCCAGCAGCTTGGAGACACCCAACTATGGCTACACCTTC. The entire variable domain, with the rest obtained from reference TRBV5-1 and TRBJ1-2, is as follows: KAGVTQTPRYLIKTRGQQVTLSCSPISGHRSVSWYQQTPGQGLQFLFEYFSETQRNKGNFPGRFSGRQFSNSRSEMNVSTLELGDSALYLCASSLETPNYGYTFGSGTRLTVV.

This chain joins TRBV6-6 and TRBJ2-3; D call uncertain. Germline values: CDR1 MNHNY, CDR2 SVGAGI (reference sequence). The CDR3 loop spans 10 amino acids. Trimming took off 8 bases at V and 4 bases at J, with 4 bases between the two ends. Here the CDR3 DNA reads TGTGCCAGCGGCTCAGATACGCAGTATTTT. Encoded protein: CASGSDTQYF.

The V gene is TRBV9, the J gene TRBJ2-2; D perhaps matches TRBD2 (6 bases). Germline V gene lookup returns CDR1 SGDLS and CDR2 YYNGEE. Trimming took off 4 bases at V and 2 bases at J, with 12 bases between the two ends. This CDR3 region has 15 residues. CDR3 DNA sequence: TGTGCCAGCAGCCCTAGGAGGGGAAACACCGGGGAGCTGTTTTTT. As protein: CASSPRRGNTGELFF. The entire variable domain, with the rest obtained from reference TRBV9 and TRBJ2-2, is as follows: DSGVTQTPKHLITATGQRVTLRCSPRSGDLSVYWYQQSLDQGLQFLIQYYNGEERAKGNILERFSAQQFPDLHSELNLSSLELGDSALYFCASSPRRGNTGELFFGEGSRLTVL.

Here the CDR3 reads CASRSQGVKYGYTF. In DNA, the CDR3 is TGTGCCAGCAGGTCACAGGGGGTAAAATATGGCTACACCTTC. The V call is TRBV28, the J call TRBJ1-2, with 8 nucleotides matching TRBD1. The CDR3 is 14 amino acids. The V and J ends lost 6 bases and 5 bases, in that order; junction bases with no gene match: 8. The germline V gene encodes CDR1 MDHEN and CDR2 SYDVKM.

The DNA for the CDR3 is TGTGCCAGCAGCCCCGGGACTAGCGGGAGAGATGAGCAGTTCTTC. Translated: CASSPGTSGRDEQFF. This chain uses TRBV7-9 with TRBJ2-1; 14 nucleotides line up with TRBD2. Germline loops: CDR1 SEHNR, CDR2 FQNEAQ (reference sequence). Trimming at V came to 5 bases and at J to 8 bases, leaving 5 bases not matched to a gene. The CDR3 is made up of 15 amino acids.

This chain joins TRBV25-1 and TRBJ1-1; D not resolved. This CDR3 comprises 13 residues. Between the trimmed V and J ends, which lost 4 bases and 5 bases, there was a span of 11 bases. Germline loops: CDR1 MGHDK, CDR2 SYGVNS. CDR3 sequence reads: CASSVSDYTEAFF. In DNA, the CDR3 is TGTGCCAGCAGTGTCTCCGACTATACTGAAGCTTTCTTT.

Written as DNA, the CDR3 is TGTGCCAGCAGCGTAGTGGGGGCCCTGGGTGGCTACACCTTC. Translated: CASSVVGALGGYTF. The chain uses TRBV9 and TRBJ1-2; possible D gene TRBD1, 6 bases. V was trimmed by 0 bases and J by 7 bases, leaving 13 bases between them. CDR1 SGDLS and CDR2 YYNGEE come from the germline V gene. This CDR3 is 14 amino acids long.

This clone came up a few times. The V gene is TRBV14, the J gene TRBJ2-1; 8 bases agree with TRBD2. CDR3 size: 14 residues. CDR1 is SGHDN, CDR2 FVKESK, per germline. V shed 5 bases, J shed 6 bases, and the junction held 6 bases outside the gene matches. Written as DNA, the CDR3 is TGTGCCAGCAGCAGGCTAGCGGGCCTCAATGAGCAGTTCTTC. It specifies CASSRLAGLNEQFF.

This clone was counted ten times or more. This chain uses TRBV7-9 with TRBJ2-7; 16 bases line up with TRBD2. Germline V lookup: CDR1 SEHNR, CDR2 FQNEAQ (reference sequence). This CDR3 spans 16 amino acids. V lost 5 bases, J lost 5 bases, and 6 bases stayed unmatched. DNA for the CDR3: TGTGCCAGCAGCCAGGGACTAGCGGGAGGGTGGAACGAGCAGTACTTC. This encodes CASSQGLAGGWNEQYF.

V usage is TRBV18 and J usage is TRBJ2-7; 9 bases align to TRBD1. With 3 bases clipped from V and 7 bases from J, the junction kept 13 bases outside the gene matches. Germline V gives CDR1 KGHSH, CDR2 LQKENI. The CDR3 totals 16 residues. The CDR3 nucleotides read TGTGCCAGCTCACCGTCCTACCGGGACAGGGCCGGGGAGCAGTACTTC. Translated: CASSPSYRDRAGEQYF.

This clone came up a few times. The CDR3 protein is CASSLRRQGYEGYTF. CDR3 bases: TGTGCCAGCAGCTTAAGGAGACAGGGGTACGAGGGCTACACCTTC. The chain employs TRBV7-9 and TRBJ1-2, with TRBD1 matching over 8 bases. Germline loops: CDR1 SEHNR, CDR2 FQNEAQ (reference sequence). The CDR3 is 15 amino acids. The V and J ends lost 2 bases and 8 bases, in that order; junction bases with no gene match: 10. The entire variable domain, with the rest obtained from reference TRBV7-9 and TRBJ1-2, is as follows: DTGVSQNPRHKITKRGQNVTFRCDPISEHNRLYWYRQTLGQGPEFLTYFQNEAQLEKSRLLSDRFSAERPKGSFSTLEIQRTEQGDSAMYLCASSLRRQGYEGYTFGSGTRLTVV.

The CDR3 nucleotides read TGTGCCAGCACCGGGACAGGGCCAGTGACTGAAGCTTTCTTT. Translation gives CASTGTGPVTEAFF. This chain joins TRBV14 and TRBJ1-1; 9 bases are a match to TRBD1. The CDR3 totals 14 residues. CDR1 and CDR2 (germline): SGHDN, FVKESK. The V and J ends lost 7 bases and 5 bases, in that order; junction bases with no gene match: 8.

The chain carries TRBV25-1 and TRBJ1-2, with D possibly being TRBD1 (5 bases). The CDR3 runs to 13 residues. The V and J ends lost 6 bases and 4 bases respectively, with 12 bases between them. Germline CDR1 is MGHDK and CDR2 is SYGVNS. The DNA for the CDR3 is TGTGCCAGCAGATGGGGGGAGTCCTATGGCTACACCTTC. Its translation: CASRWGESYGYTF.

This clone was counted only a few times. The J gene is TRBJ1-3, the V gene TRBV6-6; no reliable D call. The CDR3 is 14 amino acids. Trimming left V 7 bases short and J 1 base short, with 11 bases between. CDR1 and CDR2 from the germline V gene are MNHNY and SVGAGI (reference sequence). The CDR3 DNA reads as TGTGCCAGCATACGGGAATTATCTGGAAACACCATATATTTT. Translating gives CASIRELSGNTIYF.

This clone was found a few times. The V gene is TRBV7-8, the J gene TRBJ1-5, with D unclear. This CDR3 comprises 13 residues. V lost 5 bases, J lost 5 bases, and 10 bases lay in between. Germline lookup yields CDR1 SGHVS and CDR2 FQNEAQ. Written as DNA, the CDR3 is TGTGCCAGCAGCCCCAGGTTGGATCAGCCCCAGCATTTT. Translated, it gives CASSPRLDQPQHF.

This chain links TRBV28 with TRBJ2-5; D call uncertain. V lost 2 bases and J lost 3, with 13 bases in between. Per germline, CDR1 MDHEN and CDR2 SYDVKM. CDR3 length: 15 amino acids. Written as DNA, the CDR3 is TGTGCCAGCAGTTTAAGTGACACCTCCGAAGAGACCCAGTACTTC. This translates into CASSLSDTSEETQYF.

The chain joins TRBV4-3 to TRBJ2-5, with no clear D. In germline, CDR1 is LGHNA, CDR2 YSLEER. This CDR3 contains 14 residues. V was trimmed by 0 bases and J by 5 bases, leaving 10 bases between them. The CDR3 DNA follows: TGCGCCAGCAGCCAAGAACCAGTCTCGGAGACCCAGTACTTC. Translating gives CASSQEPVSETQYF.

This clone was seen a handful of times. The chain uses TRBV2 and TRBJ2-7, with 8 bases fitting TRBD2. Germline values: CDR1 SNHLY, CDR2 FYNNEI. Trimming at V came to 10 bases and at J to 3 bases, leaving 5 bases not matched to a gene. This CDR3 contains 12 residues. The CDR3 protein is CATSSGHYEQYF. The CDR3 DNA reads as TGTGCCACCTCTAGCGGGCACTACGAGCAGTACTTC. Together with reference TRBV2 and TRBJ2-7, the CDR3 gives the full variable domain: EPEVTQTPSHQVTQMGQEVILRCVPISNHLYFYWYRQILGQKVEFLVSFYNNEISEKSEIFDDQFSVERPDGSNFTLKIRSTKLEDSAMYFCATSSGHYEQYFGPGTRLTVT.